One and the same sample provided the 18 T cell receptor beta chains below, sequenced in a study of OX40 agonist ivuxolimab in advanced cancers. The table came from immunoSEQ multiplex PCR; TCRdb's copy has only in-frame clones and leaves some out. The repertoire holds under 85,000 clones, with 91% as singletons. Source: CD4+ or CD8+ T cells sorted from blood, taken in a trial of the OX40 agonist ivuxolimab. Every receptor here comes from an adult with an advanced solid tumor such as melanoma, head and neck, liver or kidney cancer.

CDR3: CASSSSGRGETQYF. In DNA form, the CDR3 reads TGCGCCAGCAGCAGTAGCGGGAGGGGGGAGACCCAGTACTTC. The V and J genes are TRBV5-1 and TRBJ2-5; TRBD2 agrees at 11 bases. Trimming cost V 4 bases and J 5 bases; bases outside gene matches: 4. There are 14 residues in the CDR3. CDR1 and CDR2 (germline): SGHRS, YFSETQ.

This clone occurred once. V and J are TRBV28 and TRBJ2-1; the match to TRBD2 covers 7 bases. The CDR3 contains 16 residues. With V trimmed by 4 bases and J by 8 bases, 14 bases remained unmatched. Germline V gene data show CDR1 as MDHEN and CDR2 as SYDVKM. CDR3 residues: CASSSRLAFLPDEQFF. Here the CDR3 DNA reads TGTGCCAGCAGTTCTCGACTAGCTTTCTTGCCTGATGAGCAGTTCTTC.

Written as DNA, the CDR3 is TGTGCCAGCAGCTCCCTCCCAGGGATCGGTCCCTCTTACGAGCAGTACTTC. It encodes CASSSLPGIGPSYEQYF. The rearrangement uses TRBV7-9 and TRBJ2-7; tentatively, D is TRBD1 (5 bases). CDR1 is SEHNR and CDR2 is FQNEAQ in the germline V gene (reference sequence). V was clipped by 4 bases and J by 4 bases, with 23 bases between them. This CDR3 has 17 residues.

This clone was seen more than once but under ten times. J is TRBJ1-2 and V is TRBV7-2, with 9 positions matching TRBD1. Trimming took 2 bases from V and 8 from J; bases not matched to a gene: 6. This CDR3 has 14 amino acids. Looked up from germline, CDR1 is SGHTA and CDR2 is FQGNSA. The CDR3 loop reads CASSLPGQGRGYTF. CDR3 nucleotides: TGTGCCAGCAGCTTACCGGGACAGGGTAGGGGCTACACCTTC.

V gene TRBV6-5 combines with J gene TRBJ2-5, with D hard to call. The CDR3 totals 12 residues. Germline CDR1 is MNHEY and CDR2 is SVGAGI. Between the trimmed V and J ends, which lost 5 bases and 5 bases, there was a span of 9 bases. CDR3 in DNA: TGTGCCAGCAGTGATCTGGGCGAGACCCAGTACTTC. Protein product: CASSDLGETQYF.

The chain employs TRBV5-1 and TRBJ2-7; 9 bases are a match to TRBD2. Germline CDR1 SGHRS, CDR2 YFSETQ. With 4 bases clipped from V and 5 bases from J, the junction kept 7 bases outside the gene matches. This CDR3 has 14 amino acids. CDR3 protein: CASSQSSGRNEQYF. The DNA for the CDR3 is TGCGCCAGCAGCCAATCAAGCGGGAGGAACGAGCAGTACTTC.

This chain connects TRBV2 to TRBJ1-4; perhaps TRBD1 as D (6 bases). The V end was cut by 7 bases, the J end by 7 bases, with 13 bases between. This CDR3 region has 13 residues. Germline CDR1 SNHLY, CDR2 FYNNEI. CDR3 bases: TGTGCCAGCAAAGGGGGGCTGCGTGAAAAACTGTTTTTT. It encodes CASKGGLREKLFF.

The chain is built from TRBV4-1 and TRBJ2-7; TRBD2 matches at 8 bases. J gave up 9 bases and V 3 bases, and 16 bases lay outside the gene matches. The CDR3 runs to 16 residues. Germline CDR1 MGHRA, CDR2 YSYEKL. CDR3 sequence: CASSQPLASGSSVQYF. The CDR3 DNA sequence: TGCGCCAGCAGCCAGCCCCTAGCAAGCGGGAGTAGTGTGCAGTACTTC.

J is TRBJ1-1 and V is TRBV18, with TRBD1 as a possible D gene (6 bases). The CDR3 covers 13 residues. The germline gives CDR1 KGHSH, CDR2 LQKENI. V lost 6 bases and J lost 2, with 10 bases in between. The CDR3 DNA is TGTGCCAGCTCCGGGACACCAAACACTGAAGCTTTCTTT. This encodes CASSGTPNTEAFF.

V is TRBV2 and J is TRBJ1-1; the D gene is possibly TRBD1 (6 bases). The CDR3 has 14 amino acids. V lost 7 bases and J 2 bases, leaving 14 bases between the germline ends. Germline loops: CDR1 SNHLY, CDR2 FYNNEI. The CDR3 here is CASKWGRFNTEAFF. The CDR3 nucleotides read TGTGCCAGCAAATGGGGGCGATTCAACACTGAAGCTTTCTTT.

CDR3: CASSLVLASTSRNEQFF. CDR3 DNA: TGTGCCAGCAGCTTAGTCCTCGCCTCGACTAGTCGGAATGAGCAGTTCTTC. The genes are TRBV7-2 and TRBJ2-1, with D possibly being TRBD2 (6 bases). The ends were cut back, 1 base at V and 7 bases at J, with 20 bases in the middle. Germline CDR1 and CDR2: SGHTA and FQGNSA. The CDR3 loop spans 17 amino acids.

This chain joins TRBV5-4 and TRBJ2-5; 12 bases agree with TRBD2. The J call may be in error: the DNA end matches TRBJ2-7 better. This CDR3 is 17 amino acids long. Germline V gene lookup returns CDR1 SGHNT and CDR2 YYREEE (reference sequence). CDR3 loop: CASSLVLGLAGSYEQYF. The CDR3 nucleotides read TGTGCCAGCAGCTTGGTGTTAGGACTAGCGGGATCCTACGAGCAGTACTTC.

V is TRBV19 and J is TRBJ2-7, with 13 bases that match TRBD2. The germline gives CDR1 LNHDA, CDR2 SQIVND (reference sequence). The CDR3 has 15 amino acids. Unmatched junction bases numbered 5, after V lost 5 bases and J lost 4 bases. The CDR3 is CASSLGLAGVYEQYF. The CDR3, as DNA: TGTGCCAGTAGTCTCGGACTAGCGGGAGTTTACGAGCAGTACTTC.

The V gene is TRBV19, the J gene TRBJ1-2; TRBD1 might be the D (6 bases). Trimming left V 3 bases short and J 4 bases short, with 15 bases between. Germline V gives CDR1 LNHDA, CDR2 SQIVND (reference sequence). This CDR3 contains 15 residues. As DNA, the CDR3 is TGTGCCAGTAGTATGGGGGACATTCGGAGCTATGGCTACACCTTC. Residues: CASSMGDIRSYGYTF.

The chain couples TRBV7-9 to TRBJ1-5; the match to TRBD1 covers 9 bases. Losses at the gene ends were 5 bases for V and 6 bases for J; bases not matched to a gene: 5. This CDR3 spans 14 amino acids. Germline values: CDR1 SEHNR, CDR2 FQNEAQ (reference sequence). This CDR3 reads CASSQQGAGQPQHF. In DNA, the CDR3 is TGTGCCAGCAGCCAACAGGGGGCAGGTCAGCCCCAGCATTTT.

The DNA of the CDR3 is TGTGCCAGTAGTGTACGAGACAGTGCCTACGAGCAGTACTTC. It encodes CASSVRDSAYEQYF. This rearrangement joins TRBV19 to TRBJ2-7; TRBD1 is a possible D gene (5 bases). Germline CDR1 LNHDA, CDR2 SQIVND (reference sequence). The V end lost 5 bases, the J end lost 2 bases, and 13 bases lay between the germline ends. The CDR3 runs 14 residues.

This chain connects TRBV4-2 to TRBJ1-1, with D possibly matching TRBD1 (5 bases). The CDR3 is made up of 18 amino acids. CDR1 is LGHNA and CDR2 is YNFKEQ in the germline V gene. V gave up 0 bases and J gave up 3 bases, with 20 bases separating them. CDR3: CASSQDRPGHTTDTEAFF. CDR3 DNA: TGTGCCAGCAGCCAAGATCGGCCAGGGCACACAACTGACACTGAAGCTTTCTTT.

This chain links TRBV6-1 with TRBJ2-7; 12 bases match TRBD1. This CDR3 is 18 amino acids long. The germline gives CDR1 MNHNS, CDR2 SASEGT. Trimming cost V 3 bases and J 5 bases; bases outside gene matches: 14. This CDR3 reads CASSEVGQGANRKNEQYF. The CDR3 DNA is TGTGCCAGCAGTGAGGTGGGACAGGGGGCGAATAGGAAGAACGAGCAGTACTTC.